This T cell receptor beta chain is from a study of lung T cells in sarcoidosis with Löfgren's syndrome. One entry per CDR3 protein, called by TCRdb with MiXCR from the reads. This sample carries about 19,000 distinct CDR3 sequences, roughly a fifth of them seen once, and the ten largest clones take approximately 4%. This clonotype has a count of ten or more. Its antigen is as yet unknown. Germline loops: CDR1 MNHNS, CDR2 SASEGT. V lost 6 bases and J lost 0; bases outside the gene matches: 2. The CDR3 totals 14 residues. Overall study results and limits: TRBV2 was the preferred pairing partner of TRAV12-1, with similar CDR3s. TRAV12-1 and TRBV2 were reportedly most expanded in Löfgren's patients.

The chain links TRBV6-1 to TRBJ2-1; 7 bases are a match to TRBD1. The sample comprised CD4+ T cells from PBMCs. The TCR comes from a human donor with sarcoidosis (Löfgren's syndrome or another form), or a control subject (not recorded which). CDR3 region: CASSRQGSYNEQFF. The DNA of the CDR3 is TGTGCCAGCAGCCGACAGGGCTCCTACAATGAGCAGTTCTTC.